This entry describes one T cell receptor beta chain. The antigen is unknown. It was by 5'RACE with 10-nucleotide random UMIs that the cDNA was made. TCRdb called the 5' RACE reads again in MiXCR, with one record for every CDR3 protein. Here the sample spans tens of thousands of distinct CDR3 sequences, 11% to 15% being singletons. The study used blood bank volunteers in Maryland, USA, as healthy controls. 2 million PBMCs stored at -80 C were the source of the unsorted libraries. The source of the sample is a study of neurological immune-mediated disorders. The germline V gene encodes CDR1 MNHEY and CDR2 SVGEGT. V was pared by 0 bases and J by 0 bases, with 5 bases of the junction left unmatched. The CDR3 spans 17 residues. Study-wide results and caveats: Whereas HTLV-1-associated myelopathy showed the most TCR clonal expansion, multiple sclerosis showed the least, with levels below those of healthy controls.

The sample consisted of PBMCs. This TCR came from a woman aged 45 to 65 in good health. The genes are TRBV6-2 or TRBV6-3 and TRBJ2-1, with TRBD2 matching over 7 bases. CDR3: CASSYSMTSSSYNEQFF. The DNA for the CDR3 is TGTGCCAGCAGTTACTCGATGACTAGCAGCTCCTACAATGAGCAGTTCTTC.